The clone carrying this T cell receptor beta chain was detected only a few times. The antigen is not known. This specimen comes from a study of identical twins. Study observations and caveats: The study reached conclusions through statistical analysis that was cross-sectional, not following the same donors. For cord blood, abundant beta clonotypes had fewer insertions, unlike memory repertoires, which showed none. Zero-insertion analyses were open to partial confounding by invariant MAIT and iNKT cells.

Template switching added a universal primer site, and cDNA bore unique molecular identifiers. TCRdb re-analysed the 5' RACE reads in MiXCR, keeping a single row per CDR3 protein. Among 420,000 or so distinct CDR3 sequences, roughly 18% were seen once, and the ten largest hold approximately 12%. The V gene lost 0 bases and the J gene lost 3 bases, with 10 bases spanning the gap. CDR3 length equals 15 residues. The germline gives CDR1 LGHNA, CDR2 YSLEER. The sample taken for sequencing was naive T cells sorted from blood. The sequence derives from a man aged 50-60 years in good health. The chain employs TRBV4-3 and TRBJ2-3; D unresolved. CDR3: CASSQDIGFTDTQYF. Here the CDR3 DNA reads TGCGCCAGCAGCCAAGATATTGGGTTTACAGATACGCAGTATTTT.